This is a list of T cell receptor beta chains from one sample in a study of CD8+CD57+ T cells in acquired aplastic anemia. Via MiXCR, TCRdb re-called the reads, giving one row per CDR3 protein. The sample lists approximately 200,000 distinct CDR3 sequences; roughly half were seen once. Sequences were obtained from sorted CD4+, CD8+, or CD8+CD57+ T cells (not recorded which) from PBMCs. These receptors all come from a human donor in good health, serving as a control. The CDR3 runs from the conserved cysteine through the conserved F or W. The order of the fields is V gene, D gene, clone size, J gene, CDR3 protein, CDR3 DNA. The D gene is left open where the match is weak. The size of a clone is reported for some rows only, either as once, few or many, or as a class for expanded clones.

v_gene: TRBV19; d_gene: NA; abundance: NA; j_gene: TRBJ1-1; CDR3aa: CASSTDRASSGAFF; CDR3nt: TGTGCCAGTAGTACGGACAGAGCCAGCTCTGGAGCTTTCTTT
v_gene: TRBV7-2; d_gene: TRBD2; abundance: many; j_gene: TRBJ2-5; CDR3aa: CASSLGTRKQETQYF; CDR3nt: TGTGCCAGCAGCTTAGGGACTAGAAAACAAGAGACCCAGTACTTC
v_gene: TRBV28; d_gene: NA; abundance: many; j_gene: TRBJ1-2; CDR3aa: CASTRIGGYTF; CDR3nt: TGTGCCAGCACCCGGATCGGGGGCTACACCTTC
v_gene: TRBV6-2/TRBV6-3; d_gene: TRBD1; abundance: many; j_gene: TRBJ2-1; CDR3aa: CASRKDRTPTRPYNEQFF; CDR3nt: TGTGCCAGCAGAAAGGACAGGACCCCGACACGACCCTACAATGAGCAGTTCTTC
v_gene: TRBV5-8; d_gene: TRBD1; abundance: many; j_gene: TRBJ1-3; CDR3aa: CASSEGEQGRNTIYF; CDR3nt: TGTGCCAGCAGCGAGGGAGAACAGGGGCGAAACACCATATATTTT
v_gene: TRBV19; d_gene: TRBD1; abundance: many; j_gene: TRBJ1-2; CDR3aa: CASSANRDRGYIGYGYTF; CDR3nt: TGTGCCAGTAGTGCAAACCGGGACAGGGGGTATATCGGCTATGGCTACACCTTC
v_gene: TRBV15; d_gene: TRBD1; abundance: NA; j_gene: TRBJ1-5; CDR3aa: CATSVGQGGGYQPQHF; CDR3nt: TGTGCCACCAGCGTGGGCCAGGGGGGGGGCTATCAGCCCCAGCATTTT
v_gene: TRBV24-1; d_gene: NA; abundance: once; j_gene: TRBJ1-5; CDR3aa: CATSVGQGNQPQHF; CDR3nt: TGTGCCACCAGTGTGGGTCAGGGCAATCAGCCCCAGCATTTT
v_gene: TRBV27; d_gene: NA; abundance: many; j_gene: TRBJ1-2; CDR3aa: CASRLTAHYGYTF; CDR3nt: TGTGCCAGCAGGTTGACAGCCCACTATGGCTACACCTTC
v_gene: TRBV7-9; d_gene: NA; abundance: NA; j_gene: TRBJ2-1; CDR3aa: CASTQRGGGVNEQFF; CDR3nt: TGTGCCAGCACCCAGCGCGGAGGTGGGGTTAATGAGCAGTTCTTC
v_gene: TRBV5-1; d_gene: NA; abundance: many; j_gene: TRBJ1-5; CDR3aa: CASSLWGEEHQPQHF; CDR3nt: TGCGCCAGCAGCTTGTGGGGTGAGGAGCACCAGCCCCAGCATTTT
v_gene: TRBV24-1; d_gene: TRBD1; abundance: NA; j_gene: TRBJ2-7; CDR3aa: CATSDLGQGNEQYF; CDR3nt: TGTGCCACCAGTGATTTGGGACAGGGTAACGAGCAGTACTTC
v_gene: TRBV9; d_gene: TRBD2; abundance: NA; j_gene: TRBJ2-3; CDR3aa: CASSVEISGGRTDTQYF; CDR3nt: TGTGCCAGCAGCGTAGAGATCAGCGGGGGGCGCACAGATACGCAGTATTTT
v_gene: TRBV24-1; d_gene: NA; abundance: NA; j_gene: TRBJ1-3; CDR3aa: CATTPSTIYF; CDR3nt: TGTGCCACCACACCGTCAACCATATATTTT
v_gene: TRBV10-3; d_gene: NA; abundance: NA; j_gene: TRBJ1-2; CDR3aa: CAISHGTDYGYTF; CDR3nt: TGTGCCATCAGTCATGGGACGGACTATGGCTACACCTTC
v_gene: TRBV19; d_gene: NA; abundance: few; j_gene: TRBJ1-1; CDR3aa: CASRSGHRLNTEAFF; CDR3nt: TGTGCCAGTAGATCAGGGCACCGATTGAACACTGAAGCTTTCTTT
v_gene: TRBV7-2; d_gene: NA; abundance: many; j_gene: TRBJ2-5; CDR3aa: CASSLPGGRETQYF; CDR3nt: TGTGCCAGCAGCTTACCCGGGGGGCGAGAGACCCAGTACTTC
v_gene: TRBV2; d_gene: NA; abundance: few; j_gene: TRBJ1-1; CDR3aa: CASTLRRMNTEAFF; CDR3nt: TGTGCCAGCACCTTACGCCGGATGAACACTGAAGCTTTCTTT
v_gene: TRBV7-2; d_gene: NA; abundance: NA; j_gene: TRBJ1-3; CDR3aa: CASSLVLIRQVRSNTIYF; CDR3nt: TGTGCCAGCAGCTTAGTCCTAATCCGACAGGTGCGGTCGAACACCATATATTTT
v_gene: TRBV19; d_gene: NA; abundance: NA; j_gene: TRBJ1-1; CDR3aa: CASGQRQGLTEAFF; CDR3nt: TGTGCCAGTGGTCAACGGCAGGGTCTCACTGAAGCTTTCTTT
v_gene: TRBV7-8; d_gene: TRBD1; abundance: many; j_gene: TRBJ2-7; CDR3aa: CASSLAGGGEQYF; CDR3nt: TGTGCCAGCAGCTTGGCAGGGGGTGGCGAGCAGTACTTC
v_gene: TRBV20-1; d_gene: TRBD2; abundance: few; j_gene: TRBJ2-5; CDR3aa: CSASGLAGTQETQYF; CDR3nt: TGCAGTGCTAGTGGACTAGCGGGGACACAAGAGACCCAGTACTTC
v_gene: TRBV20-1; d_gene: TRBD2; abundance: NA; j_gene: TRBJ2-7; CDR3aa: CSAKGLAGGRTYEQYF; CDR3nt: TGCAGTGCTAAAGGACTAGCGGGGGGGCGGACCTACGAGCAGTACTTC
v_gene: TRBV9; d_gene: NA; abundance: many; j_gene: TRBJ1-6; CDR3aa: CASSVDDRSYNSPLHF; CDR3nt: TGTGCCAGCAGCGTAGATGACAGGAGTTATAATTCACCCCTCCACTTT
v_gene: TRBV7-9; d_gene: NA; abundance: once; j_gene: TRBJ2-5; CDR3aa: CASSLGRRTQYF; CDR3nt: TGTGCCAGCAGCTTGGGGCGTCGGACCCAGTACTTC
v_gene: TRBV10-3; d_gene: TRBD1; abundance: NA; j_gene: TRBJ2-1; CDR3aa: CAIRGTGRDEQFF; CDR3nt: TGTGCCATCCGAGGGACAGGGCGCGATGAGCAGTTCTTC
v_gene: TRBV7-2; d_gene: NA; abundance: once; j_gene: TRBJ2-7; CDR3aa: CASSSVPYERYF; CDR3nt: TGTGCCAGCAGCTCAGTACCCTACGAGCGGTACTTC
v_gene: TRBV10-1; d_gene: NA; abundance: NA; j_gene: TRBJ1-6; CDR3aa: CASVGDPRLYNSPLHF; CDR3nt: TGCGCCAGCGTTGGGGACCCCCGATTGTACAATTCACCCCTCCACTTT
v_gene: TRBV20-1; d_gene: NA; abundance: once; j_gene: TRBJ1-6; CDR3aa: CSARGGANNSPLHF; CDR3nt: TGCAGTGCTAGAGGGGGGGCTAATAATTCACCCCTCCACTTT
v_gene: TRBV6-1; d_gene: NA; abundance: few; j_gene: TRBJ2-7; CDR3aa: CASRVAGRLTSYEQYF; CDR3nt: TGTGCCAGCAGAGTAGCTGGTCGTTTGACTTCCTACGAGCAGTACTTC
v_gene: TRBV20-1; d_gene: NA; abundance: once; j_gene: TRBJ2-3; CDR3aa: CSAGSDSSTDTQYF; CDR3nt: TGCAGTGCTGGGTCGGACTCGAGCACAGATACGCAGTATTTT
v_gene: TRBV15; d_gene: TRBD1; abundance: NA; j_gene: TRBJ2-2; CDR3aa: CATSRGQGADTGELFF; CDR3nt: TGTGCCACCAGCAGAGGACAGGGGGCGGACACCGGGGAGCTGTTTTTT
v_gene: TRBV13; d_gene: NA; abundance: NA; j_gene: TRBJ1-2; CDR3aa: CASSLQGGYGYTF; CDR3nt: TGTGCCAGCAGCTTACAGGGTGGTTATGGCTACACCTTC
v_gene: TRBV7-8; d_gene: NA; abundance: once; j_gene: TRBJ2-7; CDR3aa: CASSQTRIGEQYF; CDR3nt: TGTGCCAGCAGCCAGACTAGAATAGGCGAGCAGTACTTC
v_gene: TRBV7-4; d_gene: NA; abundance: NA; j_gene: TRBJ1-2; CDR3aa: CASSVGGGSGGYTF; CDR3nt: TGTGCCAGCAGCGTAGGGGGTGGATCTGGGGGCTACACCTTC
v_gene: TRBV29-1; d_gene: TRBD1; abundance: NA; j_gene: TRBJ2-7; CDR3aa: CSAQTTGVGYEQYF; CDR3nt: TGCAGCGCTCAAACTACAGGGGTAGGGTACGAGCAGTACTTC
v_gene: TRBV6-5; d_gene: NA; abundance: many; j_gene: TRBJ1-1; CDR3aa: CASSYSIQGSTEAFF; CDR3nt: TGTGCCAGCAGTTACTCGATACAGGGCAGCACTGAAGCTTTCTTT
v_gene: TRBV20-1; d_gene: NA; abundance: NA; j_gene: TRBJ2-1; CDR3aa: CSARVGASSYNEQFF; CDR3nt: TGCAGTGCTAGGGTCGGGGCGAGCTCCTACAATGAGCAGTTCTTC
v_gene: TRBV25-1; d_gene: TRBD1; abundance: NA; j_gene: TRBJ2-5; CDR3aa: CASSSGQFQETQYF; CDR3nt: TGTGCCAGCAGCTCGGGACAGTTCCAAGAGACCCAGTACTTC
v_gene: TRBV28; d_gene: NA; abundance: many; j_gene: TRBJ2-1; CDR3aa: CASSQGPNEQFF; CDR3nt: TGTGCCAGCAGCCAGGGCCCCAATGAGCAGTTCTTC
v_gene: TRBV2; d_gene: NA; abundance: NA; j_gene: TRBJ1-6; CDR3aa: CASHHYNSPLHF; CDR3nt: TGTGCCAGCCACCACTATAATTCACCCCTCCACTTT
v_gene: TRBV5-1; d_gene: NA; abundance: many; j_gene: TRBJ1-4; CDR3aa: CASSSDNEKLFF; CDR3nt: TGCGCCAGCAGCTCAGATAATGAAAAACTGTTTTTT
v_gene: TRBV2; d_gene: TRBD1; abundance: few; j_gene: TRBJ1-4; CDR3aa: CASSGTGDEKLFF; CDR3nt: TGTGCCAGCAGTGGGACAGGGGATGAAAAACTGTTTTTT
v_gene: TRBV5-1; d_gene: TRBD2; abundance: NA; j_gene: TRBJ2-7; CDR3aa: CASSYRLGGSSYEQYF; CDR3nt: TGTGCCAGCAGCTACCGATTGGGGGGGAGCTCCTACGAGCAGTACTTC
v_gene: TRBV7-8; d_gene: NA; abundance: NA; j_gene: TRBJ2-1; CDR3aa: CASSLGVQGIYNEQFF; CDR3nt: TGTGCCAGCAGCTTAGGGGTTCAGGGGATTTACAATGAGCAGTTCTTC
v_gene: TRBV7-3; d_gene: NA; abundance: many; j_gene: TRBJ2-6; CDR3aa: CASSLMGPAGANVLTF; CDR3nt: TGTGCCAGCAGCTTAATGGGTCCTGCTGGGGCCAACGTCCTGACTTTC
v_gene: TRBV25-1; d_gene: NA; abundance: few; j_gene: TRBJ1-1; CDR3aa: CASSDVGMNTEAFF; CDR3nt: TGTGCCAGCAGTGATGTGGGTATGAACACTGAAGCTTTCTTT
v_gene: TRBV14; d_gene: NA; abundance: many; j_gene: TRBJ2-5; CDR3aa: CASSRSGEGTQYF; CDR3nt: TGTGCCAGCAGCCGATCAGGAGAAGGAACCCAGTACTTC
v_gene: TRBV6-5; d_gene: NA; abundance: many; j_gene: TRBJ1-1; CDR3aa: CASSYSGGHLPSEAFF; CDR3nt: TGTGCCAGCAGTTACTCGGGGGGACATCTTCCCTCTGAAGCTTTCTTT
v_gene: TRBV20-1; d_gene: NA; abundance: NA; j_gene: TRBJ1-1; CDR3aa: CSAGGAGITEAFF; CDR3nt: TGCAGTGCCGGGGGGGCAGGGATCACTGAAGCTTTCTTT
v_gene: TRBV7-2; d_gene: TRBD1; abundance: once; j_gene: TRBJ1-2; CDR3aa: CASSFDRGFGYTF; CDR3nt: TGTGCCAGCAGTTTTGACAGGGGGTTTGGCTACACCTTC
v_gene: TRBV24-1; d_gene: NA; abundance: NA; j_gene: TRBJ1-1; CDR3aa: CATSDGQTESAEAFF; CDR3nt: TGTGCCACCAGTGATGGGCAGACGGAAAGCGCTGAAGCTTTCTTT
v_gene: TRBV4-2; d_gene: NA; abundance: many; j_gene: TRBJ1-4; CDR3aa: CASSHPGWGEKLFF; CDR3nt: TGTGCCAGCAGCCACCCCGGGTGGGGAGAAAAACTGTTTTTT
v_gene: TRBV27; d_gene: TRBD1; abundance: once; j_gene: TRBJ2-7; CDR3aa: CASGTGVEQYF; CDR3nt: TGTGCCAGCGGTACAGGGGTTGAGCAGTACTTC
v_gene: TRBV7-9; d_gene: NA; abundance: NA; j_gene: TRBJ1-1; CDR3aa: CASSFLQGIPNTEAFF; CDR3nt: TGTGCCAGCAGCTTTCTCCAGGGGATTCCGAACACTGAAGCTTTCTTT
v_gene: TRBV3-1; d_gene: TRBD1; abundance: NA; j_gene: TRBJ1-2; CDR3aa: CASSPKTGSAYGYTF; CDR3nt: TGTGCCAGCAGCCCTAAGACAGGGTCGGCCTATGGCTACACCTTC
v_gene: TRBV2; d_gene: TRBD2; abundance: once; j_gene: TRBJ2-6; CDR3aa: CASRGGGVSANVLTF; CDR3nt: TGTGCCAGCAGGGGGGGGGGGGTAAGTGCCAACGTCCTGACTTTC